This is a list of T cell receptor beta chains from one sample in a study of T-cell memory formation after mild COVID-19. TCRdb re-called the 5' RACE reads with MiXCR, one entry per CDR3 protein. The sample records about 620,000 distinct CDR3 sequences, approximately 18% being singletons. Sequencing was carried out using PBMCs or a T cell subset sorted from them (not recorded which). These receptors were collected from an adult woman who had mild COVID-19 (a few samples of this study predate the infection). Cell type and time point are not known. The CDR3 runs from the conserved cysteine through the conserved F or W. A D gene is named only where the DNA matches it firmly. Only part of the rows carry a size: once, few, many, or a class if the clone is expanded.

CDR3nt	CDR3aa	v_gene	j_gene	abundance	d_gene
TGTGCCACCAGTGCCGGGGGCCACTCTGGGGCCAACGTCCTGACTTTC	CATSAGGHSGANVLTF	TRBV24-1	TRBJ2-6	.	.
TGCGCCAGCAGTACTAGAGGGAACACTGAAGCTTTCTTT	CASSTRGNTEAFF	TRBV5-1	TRBJ1-1	.	.
TGTGCCATCAGTGAGACTAGCGGGGGGGCTTCCGGGGAGCTGTTTTTT	CAISETSGGASGELFF	TRBV10-3	TRBJ2-2	.	TRBD2
TGTGCCAGCAGCTTGGTTCCGGGGTACACAGATACGCAGTATTTT	CASSLVPGYTDTQYF	TRBV5-4	TRBJ2-3	few	.
TGCAGTGCTAGAGTGGGGCAGGTTTACACTGAAGCTTTCTTT	CSARVGQVYTEAFF	TRBV20-1	TRBJ1-1	.	.
TGCGCCAGCAGCCAAGATGAAACCAACGGCGGCATTCAGTACTTC	CASSQDETNGGIQYF	TRBV4-3	TRBJ2-4	few	.
TGTGCCAGCAGCTTGGAGGGCCTAAGGCAGGGGAGGTATGGCTACACCTTC	CASSLEGLRQGRYGYTF	TRBV5-4	TRBJ1-2	.	.
TGCGCCAGCAGCCAGCGGGAGCTATCAGATACGCAGTATTTT	CASSQRELSDTQYF	TRBV4-3	TRBJ2-3	few	TRBD2
TGTGCCAGCAGCTTGGTTGGACTAGCGGTGGAGGCCAAAAACATTCAGTACTTC	CASSLVGLAVEAKNIQYF	TRBV5-6	TRBJ2-4	few	TRBD2
TGTGCCACCAGTGTGGGGAACACTGAAGCTTTCTTT	CATSVGNTEAFF	TRBV24-1	TRBJ1-1	.	.
TGTGCCAGTAGTATAGATCTGGCGGCTCCCGAGCAGTACTTC	CASSIDLAAPEQYF	TRBV19	TRBJ2-7	few	.
TGCGCCAGCAGCCATGGACAGGGGGCGGGAAATGAGCAGTTCTTC	CASSHGQGAGNEQFF	TRBV4-3	TRBJ2-1	many	TRBD1
TGCAGTGCTAGAGGACTGGATACGCAGTATTTT	CSARGLDTQYF	TRBV20-1	TRBJ2-3	.	.
TGTGCCAGCAGCCAAGCAGGGGGCGGACTGGGCAATGAGCAGTTCTTC	CASSQAGGGLGNEQFF	TRBV4-2	TRBJ2-1	many	TRBD1
TGTGCCAGCAGCTTAGAGCCCCTAGCGGGGGAAGAGCAGTTCTTC	CASSLEPLAGEEQFF	TRBV7-9	TRBJ2-1	.	TRBD2
TGCAGTGCTAGAGGCCTAGCGGGAGAATTTAACAATGAGCAGTTCTTC	CSARGLAGEFNNEQFF	TRBV20-1	TRBJ2-1	.	TRBD2
TGCAGTGCTAGAAGCAATCAGCCCCAGCATTTT	CSARSNQPQHF	TRBV20-1	TRBJ1-5	.	.
TGTGCCATCAGTCCAGAAGGGGACGGCGGTGAAAAACTGTTTTTT	CAISPEGDGGEKLFF	TRBV10-3	TRBJ1-4	.	.
TGTGCCAGCAGTCCCAAGCCCGGTAGACAAGAGACCCAGTACTTC	CASSPKPGRQETQYF	TRBV14	TRBJ2-5	.	.
TGCAGGGGAGGGACCGATTGCGGGATCCGCTCCTACGAGCAGTACTTC	CRGGTDCGIRSYEQYF	TRBV29-1	TRBJ2-7	many	TRBD2
TGTGCCACCAGTGATTTGGACGCCAACGAGCAGTACTTC	CATSDLDANEQYF	TRBV24-1	TRBJ2-7	.	.
TGCAGCGTTGACTCCGGGACTAGCGGGGAACAGTACTTC	CSVDSGTSGEQYF	TRBV29-1	TRBJ2-7	few	TRBD2
TGTGCCAGCAGCTCTCAGCCCGGACTAGCGGGGGCCTACAATGAGCAGTTCTTC	CASSSQPGLAGAYNEQFF	TRBV7-6	TRBJ2-1	few	TRBD2
TGTGCCTGGGTTTTTAACACTGAAGCTTTCTTT	CAWVFNTEAFF	TRBV30	TRBJ1-1	.	.
TGTGCCAGCAGCTCCACGGGTGGACTGTCACCCCTCCACTTT	CASSSTGGLSPLHF	TRBV7-6	TRBJ1-6	.	.
TGTGCCAGTAGTATAAGCCAGGGGACCATGAACACTGAAGCTTTCTTT	CASSISQGTMNTEAFF	TRBV19	TRBJ1-1	few	.
TGTGCCACCAGCAAGAAGAGCACAGATACGCAGTATTTT	CATSKKSTDTQYF	TRBV15	TRBJ2-3	few	.
TGCAGTGCTAGAGAGGGACAGGGGGCGCATGGTTCCTACAATGAGCAGTTCTTC	CSAREGQGAHGSYNEQFF	TRBV20-1	TRBJ2-1	few	TRBD1
TGTGCCAGCAGCCCGGGACAGGGAGAATATCAGCCCCAGCATTTT	CASSPGQGEYQPQHF	TRBV7-2	TRBJ1-5	few	TRBD1
TGTGCCAGCAGCCAAGATAAGGGGACAGGGGGTCGGTGGGGAGAGACCCAGTACTTC	CASSQDKGTGGRWGETQYF	TRBV3-1	TRBJ2-5	few	TRBD1
TGTGCCAGCAGCAGGACTGGGACAGGGAGCCCCAACGAGCAGTACTTC	CASSRTGTGSPNEQYF	TRBV7-9	TRBJ2-7	.	TRBD1
TGTGCCAGCAGCATGGACAGGGCTTACGAGCAGTACTTC	CASSMDRAYEQYF	TRBV7-6	TRBJ2-7	few	TRBD1
TGTGCCAGCAGCTTATCGGAGGCTACCTACGAGCAGTACTTC	CASSLSEATYEQYF	TRBV7-6	TRBJ2-7	.	.
TGTGCCATCAGTGAGGGCAGGTGGGACGATGAAAAACTGTTTTTT	CAISEGRWDDEKLFF	TRBV10-3	TRBJ1-4	.	.
TGCAGTGCTAGAGATCGGACGGACCGGACAACTAATGAAAAACTGTTTTTT	CSARDRTDRTTNEKLFF	TRBV20-1	TRBJ1-4	few	.
TGTGCCAGCTCAAAAGACAGGGCCACCGGGGAGCTGTTTTTT	CASSKDRATGELFF	TRBV18	TRBJ2-2	.	TRBD1
TGTGCCAGCAGCTTAGGGGTGGATAGCGGGGGGTCTCAGTTCTTC	CASSLGVDSGGSQFF	TRBV7-8	TRBJ2-1	many	TRBD2
TGCGCCAGCAGCCAAGAACAGGGGACCTACGAGCAGTACTTC	CASSQEQGTYEQYF	TRBV4-1	TRBJ2-7	.	TRBD1
TGTGCCAGCAGCTTGGACCCGTCTTACGAGCAGTACTTC	CASSLDPSYEQYF	TRBV5-1	TRBJ2-7	many	.
TGTGCCAGCAGTTACTCGCGGGGGGTAAACAATGAGCAGTTCTTC	CASSYSRGVNNEQFF	TRBV6-5	TRBJ2-1	few	TRBD2
TGCGCCAGCAGCCAAGACGGACAGGGTATCGGTCGGCAGTTCTTC	CASSQDGQGIGRQFF	TRBV4-3	TRBJ2-1	few	TRBD1
TGTGCCAGCAACCCGACAGGGTCTATCGGCTACACCTTC	CASNPTGSIGYTF	TRBV2	TRBJ1-2	.	TRBD1
TGTGCCAGTAGTATAGAATGGTCCAGGGTGGACTATGGCTACACCTTC	CASSIEWSRVDYGYTF	TRBV19	TRBJ1-2	few	.
TGCAGTGCTAGTCGCCCGGACACTGAAGCTTTCTTT	CSASRPDTEAFF	TRBV20-1	TRBJ1-1	few	.
TGCAGCGTTGAAGTTGGCGTATCCGGGGAGCTGTTTTTT	CSVEVGVSGELFF	TRBV29-1	TRBJ2-2	.	.
TGTGCCAGCAGCCAGATAAGAGGACAGGGCTCTAGTGGCTACACCTTC	CASSQIRGQGSSGYTF	TRBV7-2	TRBJ1-2	.	TRBD1